Below, one T cell receptor beta chain is given with its context. Germline CDR1 and CDR2: SGHTA and FQGNSA. Trimming stripped 2 bases from V and 0 bases from J, with 11 bases between. The CDR3 totals 15 residues. These data are taken from a study of glioma-infiltrating T cells after dendritic cell vaccination. Isocitrate dehydrogenase mutation was absent in all glioblastoma patients. The method was immunoSEQ multiplex PCR; TCRdb's version includes in-frame clones alone and lacks a portion of them. The profile shows about 32,000 clones, more than 85% of them singletons. The V gene is TRBV7-2, the J gene TRBJ2-7; the D gene is possibly TRBD2 (7 bases). This receptor was identified in a human donor with glioblastoma. The specimen comprised blood, sampled before dendritic cell vaccination. CDR3 protein: CASSLWGGSSYEQYF. CDR3 bases: TGTGCCAGCAGCTTATGGGGGGGCAGCTCCTACGAGCAGTACTTC. Based on the CDR3 plus reference TRBV7-2 and TRBJ2-7, the full variable domain is GAGVSQSPSNKVTEKGKDVELRCDPISGHTALYWYRQSLGQGLEFLIYFQGNSAPDKSGLPSDRFSAERTGGSVSTLTIQRTQQEDSAVYLCASSLWGGSSYEQYFGPGTRLTVT.